This TCR beta chain was recovered during a study of radiotherapy plus CTLA-4 blockade in lung cancer. Turning to the study itself: Among enrolled patients, roughly 17% responded and approximately 33% achieved disease control.

Only in-frame clones appear in the TCRdb table, and some are missing; sequencing was by immunoSEQ multiplex PCR. The data show roughly 110,000 clones, with 70% to 85% seen just once and roughly 3.1% held by the top ten. To note about this clone: Its target is unknown.

Those with chemo-refractory metastatic non-small-cell lung cancer were treated with focal radiation combined with CTLA-4 blockade using ipilimumab. Germline assignment: CDR1 LNHDA and CDR2 SQIVND (reference sequence). This CDR3 is built from 13 residues. V was clipped by 3 bases and J by 12 bases, with 17 bases between them. Study-wide points: The best predictor of response was reported to be early blood T cell clone dynamics, with interferon-beta. In blood, after radiotherapy plus ipilimumab, tumor-derived TCR clones expanded.

The clonotype comes from a human donor with non-small cell lung cancer that progressed on radiotherapy plus ipilimumab. Some clones in this sample may be carry-over from other donors' samples. The V gene is TRBV19, the J gene TRBJ1-1, with D possibly matching TRBD1 (5 bases). This specimen was peripheral blood, taken from a patient treated with radiotherapy plus ipilimumab. Here the CDR3 reads CASSIGRTMRTFF. CDR3 nucleotide sequence: TGTGCCAGTAGTATCGGGCGGACAATGAGGACTTTCTTT. Combining the CDR3 with reference TRBV19 and TRBJ1-1 gives the whole variable domain DGGITQSPKYLFRKEGQNVTLSCEQNLNHDAMYWYRQDPGQGLRLIYYSQIVNDFQKGDIAEGYSVSREKKESFPLTVTSAQKNPTAFYLCASSIGRTMRTFFGQGTRLTVV.